This entry describes one TCR beta chain. The antigen remains undetermined. Germline CDR1 reads PRHDT; CDR2 reads FYEKMQ (reference sequence). The CDR3 sequence is 17 residues long. Trimming removed 5 bases from V and 7 bases from J; junction bases left unmatched: 15. 13 Jbeta primers and 60 Vbeta primers were used for the PCR. Some clones are missing from TCRdb's copy, which holds only in-frame ones; the method was immunoSEQ multiplex PCR. The sample has under 300,000 clones; 86% are singletons. The source of the sample is a study of cytomegalovirus exposure and HLA in healthy donors. Findings of the study overall: Earlier analysis looked at TCR beta V segments, and most were productive about 87% or about 30% of the time. In a later analysis, TCR beta V- and J-gene trimming showed a link to a missense DCLRE1C variant.

J is TRBJ1-2 and V is TRBV13, with 11 bases lining up with TRBD1. This receptor was identified in a man aged 40-50 years in good health and CMV-seropositive. The sample taken for sequencing was PBMCs. This chain's CDR3 is CASSLRVHTGQGVGYTF. In nucleotides, the CDR3 is TGTGCCAGCAGCCTAAGGGTCCATACGGGACAGGGGGTTGGCTACACCTTC.